This T cell receptor beta chain appears in the sequencing data of a study of blood T cell repertoires in COVID-19 (dated by TCRdb to about 2020). Regarding the study in general: The collaborator samples originated in the United States, Italy and Spain and spanned the acute and convalescent phases of COVID-19. The material from the prospective study consisted of cDNA or gDNA derived from T cells, B-cell-depleted T cells, or PBMCs. The dataset comprised deeply sampled blood TCRbeta repertoires from subjects exposed to, actively infected with, or recovered from COVID-19. A freely available public database, intended as a resource for researchers studying the immune response to SARS-CoV-2, is where the repertoires were released. The samples were drawn from two sources: the first 160 participants of the ongoing ImmuneRACE study, and fewer than 1,500 subjects contributed by 6 global collaborators. Sample metadata almost always included a de-identified subject ID, COVID-19 status, age in years and sex. Where available, HLA class I and class II types were obtained from metadata supplied by the sample provider rather than from assay-based typing. The paper as a whole reports these results and caveats: The quantity of clinical and demographic metadata differed by source and by participant and was supplied without curation.

Collaborating institutions collected whole blood in K2EDTA tubes following their own protocols. For TCRbeta analysis, collaborators shipped samples in one of three forms: frozen whole blood, isolated PBMCs, or DNA extracted from either of those sample types. With respect to this clone: Its antigen remains undetermined. No much larger clone exists at a distance of one base, and base qualities are not known.

From the germline V gene, CDR1 is SNHLY and CDR2 is FYNNEI. Spanning cysteine to phenylalanine, the CDR3 consists of 15 amino acids. Of all the DNA, just the CDR3 is kept, 45 bases in frame from base 1. Trimming accounts for 6 bases at V and 8 bases at J, while the number of junction bases matched to no gene is 11. TCRbeta CDR3 regions were amplified from genomic DNA by means of the immunoSEQ Assay, a bias-controlled multiplex PCR. Per the authors' processing: The number of nucleated cells in each sample was estimated from the amplification of reference gene primers within the assay. To quantify the absolute abundance of each unique TCRbeta CDR3 rearrangement, sequence reads were collapsed and filtered. For each sample, productive Simpson clonality was calculated as the square root of Simpson's diversity index over productive rearrangements. As stored in TCRdb, this immuneACCESS dataset retains in-frame rearrangements with V and J assigned. A fraction of the clones does not appear; measured against another copy, unresolved V genes explain less than half of the discrepancy, and the remainder lacks a known reason. The DNA gave D and trimming, while V, J and clone size come from that table. The sample table lists approximately 160,000 clones, roughly 90% of them with a count of one. The leading ten clones occupy 18% of the sample.

This clonotype was sampled from a man between 60 and 75 years old with active or convalescent COVID-19. The rearranged chain carries TRBV2 and TRBJ1-4; 8 central bases correspond to TRBD1. The specimen was peripheral blood. The sequence in DNA is TGTGCCAGCAGCTCAGGGGGCAGTTACGGAGAAAAACTGTTTTTT. The resulting protein is CASSSGGSYGEKLFF.